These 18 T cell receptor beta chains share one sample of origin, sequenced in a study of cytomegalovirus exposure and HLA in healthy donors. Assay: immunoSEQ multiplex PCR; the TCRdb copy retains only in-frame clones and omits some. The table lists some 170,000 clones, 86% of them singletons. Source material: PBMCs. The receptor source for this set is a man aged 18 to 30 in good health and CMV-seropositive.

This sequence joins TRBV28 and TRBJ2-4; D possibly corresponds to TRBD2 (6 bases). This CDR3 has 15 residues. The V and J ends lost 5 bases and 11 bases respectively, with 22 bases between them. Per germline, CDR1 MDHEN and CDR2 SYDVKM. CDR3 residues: CASSALAPIGVLQYF. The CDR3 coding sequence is TGTGCCAGCAGTGCCCTAGCGCCCATAGGGGTCCTTCAGTACTTC.

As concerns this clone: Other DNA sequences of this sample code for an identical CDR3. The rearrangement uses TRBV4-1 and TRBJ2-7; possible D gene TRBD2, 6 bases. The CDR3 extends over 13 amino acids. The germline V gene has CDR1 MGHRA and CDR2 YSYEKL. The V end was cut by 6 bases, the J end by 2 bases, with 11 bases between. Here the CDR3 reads CASSPPGAYEQYF. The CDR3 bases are TGCGCCAGCAGTCCCCCGGGGGCCTACGAGCAGTACTTC.

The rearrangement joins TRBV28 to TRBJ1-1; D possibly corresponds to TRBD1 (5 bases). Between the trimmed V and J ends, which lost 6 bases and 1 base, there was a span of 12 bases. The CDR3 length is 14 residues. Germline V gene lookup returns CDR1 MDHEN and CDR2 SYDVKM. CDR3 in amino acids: CASSFPDRNTEAFF. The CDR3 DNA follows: TGTGCCAGCAGCTTCCCTGACAGGAACACTGAAGCTTTCTTT.

The CDR3 spells CASSLSVTGGEQFF. Written as DNA, the CDR3 is TGCGCCAGCAGCTTGAGCGTGACAGGGGGCGAGCAGTTCTTC. The rearrangement joins TRBV5-1 to TRBJ2-1, with 10 positions matching TRBD1. This CDR3 has 14 residues. CDR1 and CDR2 from the germline V gene are SGHRS and YFSETQ. V lost 1 base to trimming and J lost 10 bases; unmatched junction nucleotides: 5.

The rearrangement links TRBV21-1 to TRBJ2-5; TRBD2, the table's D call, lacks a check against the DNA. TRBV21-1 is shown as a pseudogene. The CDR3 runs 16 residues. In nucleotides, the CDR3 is TGTGCCAGCAGCAAGGGGGGGGGAGCTCCTTGGGAGACCCAGTACTTC. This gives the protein CASSKGGGAPWETQYF.

The CDR3, as DNA: TGTGCCAGCAGACGGGATAATTCACCCCTCCACTTT. This sequence encodes CASRRDNSPLHF. The gene calls are TRBV9 and TRBJ1-6; the D is unclear. Germline lookup yields CDR1 SGDLS and CDR2 YYNGEE. V lost 5 bases to trimming and J lost 5 bases, with 5 bases between them. The CDR3 loop spans 12 amino acids. Complete variable domain (other parts from reference TRBV9 and TRBJ1-6): DSGVTQTPKHLITATGQRVTLRCSPRSGDLSVYWYQQSLDQGLQFLIQYYNGEERAKGNILERFSAQQFPDLHSELNLSSLELGDSALYFCASRRDNSPLHFGNGTRLTVT.

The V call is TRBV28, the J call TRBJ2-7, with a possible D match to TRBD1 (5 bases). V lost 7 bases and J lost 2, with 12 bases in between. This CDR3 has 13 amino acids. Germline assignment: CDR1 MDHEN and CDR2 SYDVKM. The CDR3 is CASKSQGTYEQYF. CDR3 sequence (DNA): TGTGCCAGCAAATCCCAGGGAACCTACGAGCAGTACTTC.

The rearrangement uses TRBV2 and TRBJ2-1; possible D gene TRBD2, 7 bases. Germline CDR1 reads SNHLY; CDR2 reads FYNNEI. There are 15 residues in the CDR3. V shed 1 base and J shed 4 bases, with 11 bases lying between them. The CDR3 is CASSEEAGTYNEQFF. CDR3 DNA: TGTGCCAGCAGTGAAGAAGCGGGGACATACAATGAGCAGTTCTTC.

The CDR3 sequence: CASSLTPGLNTEAFF. In nucleotides, the CDR3 is TGTGCCAGCAGCTTAACCCCAGGGTTGAACACTGAAGCTTTCTTT. V usage is TRBV7-3 and J usage is TRBJ1-1, with D possibly matching TRBD1 (5 bases). From germline, CDR1 is SGHTA and CDR2 FQGTGA. The CDR3 is 15 residues long. Between the trimmed V and J ends, which lost 0 bases and 0 bases, there was a span of 8 bases.

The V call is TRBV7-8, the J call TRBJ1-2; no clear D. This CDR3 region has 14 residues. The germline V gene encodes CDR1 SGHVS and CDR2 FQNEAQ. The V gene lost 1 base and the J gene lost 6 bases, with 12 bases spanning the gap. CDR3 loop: CASSLVGGRDGYTF. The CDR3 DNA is TGTGCCAGCAGCTTAGTGGGCGGGCGGGATGGCTACACCTTC.

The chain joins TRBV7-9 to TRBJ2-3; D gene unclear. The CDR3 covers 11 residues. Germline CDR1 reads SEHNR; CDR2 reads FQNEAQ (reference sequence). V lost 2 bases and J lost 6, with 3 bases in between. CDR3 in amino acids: CASSLYDTQYF. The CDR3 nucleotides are TGTGCCAGCAGCTTATATGATACGCAGTATTTT.

CDR3 DNA: TGTGCCAGCAGGCAGGGGAGTCAGCCCCAGCATTTT. Amino acids: CASRQGSQPQHF. The chain links TRBV27 to TRBJ1-5; TRBD1 might be the D (6 bases). CDR3 length: 12 residues. Germline lookup yields CDR1 MNHEY and CDR2 SMNVEV (reference sequence). The V and J ends lost 6 bases and 6 bases respectively, with 9 bases between them.

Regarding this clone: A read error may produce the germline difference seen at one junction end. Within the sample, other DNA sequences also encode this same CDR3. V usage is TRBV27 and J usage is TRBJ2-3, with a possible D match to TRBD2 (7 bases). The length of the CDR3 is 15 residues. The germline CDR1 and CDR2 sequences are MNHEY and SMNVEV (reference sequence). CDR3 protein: CASSLGGGGLDTQYF. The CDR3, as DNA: TGTGCCAGTAGTTTAGGGGGGGGAGGGTTGGATACGCAGTATTTT.

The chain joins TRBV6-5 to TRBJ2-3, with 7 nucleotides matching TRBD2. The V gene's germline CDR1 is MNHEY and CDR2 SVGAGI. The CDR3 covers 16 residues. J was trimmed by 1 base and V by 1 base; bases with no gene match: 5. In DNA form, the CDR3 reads TGTGCCAGCAGTTACTTCGCGGGAGCGGGCACAGATACGCAGTATTTT. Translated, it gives CASSYFAGAGTDTQYF.

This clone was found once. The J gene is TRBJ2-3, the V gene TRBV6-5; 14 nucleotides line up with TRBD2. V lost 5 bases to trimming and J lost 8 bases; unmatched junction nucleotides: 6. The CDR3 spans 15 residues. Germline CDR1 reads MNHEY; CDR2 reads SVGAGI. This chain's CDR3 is CASSVGTSGSGTQYF. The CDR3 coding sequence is TGTGCCAGCAGTGTCGGGACTAGCGGGAGCGGTACGCAGTATTTT.

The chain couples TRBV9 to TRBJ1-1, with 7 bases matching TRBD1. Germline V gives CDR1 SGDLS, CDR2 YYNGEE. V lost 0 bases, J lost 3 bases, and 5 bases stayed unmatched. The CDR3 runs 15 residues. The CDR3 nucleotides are TGTGCCAGCAGCGTAGTGGGGACAGAGGACACTGAAGCTTTCTTT. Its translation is CASSVVGTEDTEAFF.

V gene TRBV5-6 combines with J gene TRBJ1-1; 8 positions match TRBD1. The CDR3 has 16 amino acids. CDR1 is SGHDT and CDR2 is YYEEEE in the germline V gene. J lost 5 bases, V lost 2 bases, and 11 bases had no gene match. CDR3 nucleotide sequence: TGTGCCAGCAGCTTTTCTTCGGACAGGGTAAAGACTGAAGCTTTCTTT. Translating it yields CASSFSSDRVKTEAFF.

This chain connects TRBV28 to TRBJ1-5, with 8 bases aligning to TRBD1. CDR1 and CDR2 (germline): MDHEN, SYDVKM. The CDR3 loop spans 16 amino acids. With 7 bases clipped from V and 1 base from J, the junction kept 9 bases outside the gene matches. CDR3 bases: TGTGCCAGCACTGTTCGACAGGGGAAGAGCAATCAGCCCCAGCATTTT. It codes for CASTVRQGKSNQPQHF.